A selection of T cell receptor beta chains follows, all from one sample in a study of blood T cell repertoires in COVID-19. Method: immunoSEQ multiplex PCR; TCRdb's copy keeps in-frame clones and lacks some. The table has roughly 410,000 clones, around 89% seen once. Material: peripheral blood. All receptors derive from a woman aged 40 to 50 with COVID-19, enrolled during active disease. Each CDR3 is given with its conserved first and last residue. The order of the fields is J gene, V gene, D gene, CDR3 protein. D genes are given only for firm matches.

TRBJ2-1	TRBV5-4	TRBD2	CASSSPAAGGYNEQFF
TRBJ2-3	TRBV7-9	.	CASSFLSTDTQYF
TRBJ2-5	TRBV7-3	TRBD1	CASSRDRVEGAQYF
TRBJ1-3	TRBV28	.	CASSLIGAGNTIYF
TRBJ1-2	TRBV19	.	CASRPRGIGYGYTF
TRBJ1-4	TRBV5-1	TRBD1	CASSLTGANEKLFF
TRBJ1-5	TRBV19	.	CASSIGVAGNSNQPQHF
TRBJ2-7	TRBV2	.	CASSSTYEQYF
TRBJ1-1	TRBV28	.	CASSRAGIGAFF
TRBJ1-2	TRBV14	TRBD1	CASSQRDRGFYGYTF